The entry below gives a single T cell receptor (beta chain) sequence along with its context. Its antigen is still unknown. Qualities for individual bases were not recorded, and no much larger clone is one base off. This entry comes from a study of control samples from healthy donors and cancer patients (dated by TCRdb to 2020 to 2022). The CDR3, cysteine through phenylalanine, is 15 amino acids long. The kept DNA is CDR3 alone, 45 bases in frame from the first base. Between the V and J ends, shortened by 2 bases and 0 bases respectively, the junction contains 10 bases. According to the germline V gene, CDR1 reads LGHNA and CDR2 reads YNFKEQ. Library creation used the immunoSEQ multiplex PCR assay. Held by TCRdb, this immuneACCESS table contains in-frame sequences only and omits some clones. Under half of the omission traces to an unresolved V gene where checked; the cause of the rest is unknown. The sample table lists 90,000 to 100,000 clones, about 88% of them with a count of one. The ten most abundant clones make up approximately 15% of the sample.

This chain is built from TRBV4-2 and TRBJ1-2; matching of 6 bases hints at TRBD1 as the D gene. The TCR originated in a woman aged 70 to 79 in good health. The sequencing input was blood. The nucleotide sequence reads TGTGCCAGCAGCCAACAACAGGGAGCTAACTATGGCTACACCTTC. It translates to CASSQQQGANYGYTF.